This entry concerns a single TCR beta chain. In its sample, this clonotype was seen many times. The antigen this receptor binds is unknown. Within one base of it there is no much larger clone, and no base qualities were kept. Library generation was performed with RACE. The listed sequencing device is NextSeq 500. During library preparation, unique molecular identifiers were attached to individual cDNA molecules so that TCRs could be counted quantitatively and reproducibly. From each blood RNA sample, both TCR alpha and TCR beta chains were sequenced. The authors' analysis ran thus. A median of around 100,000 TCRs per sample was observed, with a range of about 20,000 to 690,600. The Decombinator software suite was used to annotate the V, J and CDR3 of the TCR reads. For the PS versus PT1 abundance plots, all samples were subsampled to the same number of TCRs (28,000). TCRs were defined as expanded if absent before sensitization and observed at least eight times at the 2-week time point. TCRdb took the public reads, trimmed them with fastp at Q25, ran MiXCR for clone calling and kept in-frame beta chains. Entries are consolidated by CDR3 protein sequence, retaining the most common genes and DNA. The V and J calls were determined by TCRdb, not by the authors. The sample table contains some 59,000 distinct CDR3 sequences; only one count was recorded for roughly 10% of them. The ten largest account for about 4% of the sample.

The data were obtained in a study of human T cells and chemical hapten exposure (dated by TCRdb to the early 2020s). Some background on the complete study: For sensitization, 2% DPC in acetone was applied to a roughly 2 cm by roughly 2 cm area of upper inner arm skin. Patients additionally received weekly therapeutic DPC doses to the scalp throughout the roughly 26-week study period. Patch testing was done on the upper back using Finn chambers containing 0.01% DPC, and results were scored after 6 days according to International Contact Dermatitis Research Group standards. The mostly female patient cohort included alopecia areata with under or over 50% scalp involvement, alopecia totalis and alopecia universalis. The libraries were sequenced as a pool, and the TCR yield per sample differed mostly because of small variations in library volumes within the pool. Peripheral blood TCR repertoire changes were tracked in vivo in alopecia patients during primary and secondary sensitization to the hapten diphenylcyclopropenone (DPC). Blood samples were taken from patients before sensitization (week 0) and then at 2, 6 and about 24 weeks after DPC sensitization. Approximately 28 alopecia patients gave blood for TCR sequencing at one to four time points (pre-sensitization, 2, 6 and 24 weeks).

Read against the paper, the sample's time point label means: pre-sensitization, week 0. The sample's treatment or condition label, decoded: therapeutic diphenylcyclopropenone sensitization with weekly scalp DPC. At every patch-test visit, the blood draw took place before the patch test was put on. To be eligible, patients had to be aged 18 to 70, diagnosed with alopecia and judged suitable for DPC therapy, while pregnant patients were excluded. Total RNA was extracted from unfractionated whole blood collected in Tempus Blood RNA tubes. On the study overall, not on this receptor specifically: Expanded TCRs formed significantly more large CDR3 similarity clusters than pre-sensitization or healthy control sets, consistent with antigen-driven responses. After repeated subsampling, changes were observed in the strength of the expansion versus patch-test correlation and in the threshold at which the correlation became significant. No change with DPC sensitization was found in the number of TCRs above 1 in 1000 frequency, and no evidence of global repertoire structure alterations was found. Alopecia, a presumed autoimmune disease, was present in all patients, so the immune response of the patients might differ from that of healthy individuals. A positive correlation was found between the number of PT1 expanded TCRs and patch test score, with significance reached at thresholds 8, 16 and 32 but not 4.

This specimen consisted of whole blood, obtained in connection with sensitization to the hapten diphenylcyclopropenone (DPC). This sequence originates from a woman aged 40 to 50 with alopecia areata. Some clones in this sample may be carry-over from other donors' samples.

DNA sequence: TGTGCCAGCAGCGCCGGGACTAACACCGGGGAGCTGTTTTTT. This gives the protein CASSAGTNTGELFF. The sequence links TRBV11-3 to TRBJ2-2, and possibly TRBD2, on 6 matching bases. Relative to germline, V is 5 bases shorter and J is 2 bases shorter, with 9 bases between their ends. Reading the germline V gene gives CDR1 SGHNT and CDR2 YENEEA. Measured from the cysteine to the phenylalanine, the CDR3 is 14 residues long. Only the CDR3 part of the read is kept: 42 bases, read in frame from the first base. Beyond the CDR3, the reference TRBV11-3 and TRBJ2-2 genes provide the residues; the full variable domain reads: EAGVVQSPRYKIIEKKQPVAFWCNPISGHNTLYWYLQNLGQGPELLIRYENEEAVDDSQLPKDRFSAERLKGVDSTLKIQPAELGDSAVYLCASSAGTNTGELFFGEGSRLTVL.